Listed below are T cell receptor beta chains from one sample, sequenced in a study of human T cells and chemical hapten exposure. TCRdb fed the RACE reads into MiXCR, producing one record per CDR3 protein. The data show approximately 43,000 distinct CDR3 sequences, 3.5% to 4% seen once. The input for sequencing was whole blood, taken in connection with sensitization to the hapten diphenylcyclopropenone (DPC). All receptors derive from a man aged 45-60 years with alopecia areata. Some clones in this sample may be carry-over from other donors' samples. CDR3s include the opening cysteine and the closing phenylalanine or tryptophan. D genes are given only for firm matches. Clone size appears in some rows only: once, few, many, or a class for an expanded clone.

V gene: TRBV27
clone size: many
J gene: TRBJ2-3
D gene: TRBD2
CDR3 protein: CASSLSLAVADTQYF
CDR3 DNA: TGTGCCAGCAGTTTAAGCCTAGCGGTTGCAGATACGCAGTATTTT

V gene: TRBV7-2
clone size: many
J gene: TRBJ1-5
D gene: -
CDR3 protein: CASSSRDGSNQPQHF
CDR3 DNA: TGTGCCAGCAGCTCCCGGGACGGTAGCAATCAGCCCCAGCATTTT

V gene: TRBV20-1
clone size: few
J gene: TRBJ2-7
D gene: TRBD2
CDR3 protein: CSARQLAHYEQYF
CDR3 DNA: TGCAGTGCTCGCCAACTAGCGCACTACGAGCAGTACTTC

V gene: TRBV6-5
clone size: many
J gene: TRBJ2-2
D gene: TRBD2
CDR3 protein: CASTTGGGRTGELFF
CDR3 DNA: TGTGCCAGCACAACAGGCGGGGGGAGGACCGGGGAGCTGTTTTTT

V gene: TRBV19
clone size: -
J gene: TRBJ2-3
D gene: TRBD2
CDR3 protein: CASRVAGADTQYF
CDR3 DNA: TGTGCCAGTCGGGTAGCGGGGGCAGATACGCAGTATTTT

V gene: TRBV10-1
clone size: many
J gene: TRBJ1-2
D gene: TRBD1
CDR3 protein: CASSGTGGYTF
CDR3 DNA: TGCGCCAGCAGTGGGACAGGGGGCTACACCTTC

V gene: TRBV3-1
clone size: many
J gene: TRBJ2-7
D gene: -
CDR3 protein: CASSQDVGHSYEQYF
CDR3 DNA: TGTGCCAGCAGCCAAGATGTCGGGCACTCCTACGAGCAGTACTTC

V gene: TRBV6-6
clone size: many
J gene: TRBJ1-1
D gene: -
CDR3 protein: CASSALWEAFF
CDR3 DNA: TGTGCCAGCAGTGCACTGTGGGAAGCTTTCTTT

V gene: TRBV3-1
clone size: many
J gene: TRBJ2-7
D gene: TRBD2
CDR3 protein: CASSQAMRGNSYEQYF
CDR3 DNA: TGTGCCAGCAGCCAAGCGATGCGGGGGAACTCCTACGAGCAGTACTTC

V gene: TRBV27
clone size: many
J gene: TRBJ1-3
D gene: -
CDR3 protein: CASSLSKTGRNTIYF
CDR3 DNA: TGTGCCAGCAGTTTATCGAAAACAGGGCGAAACACCATATATTTT

V gene: TRBV7-2
clone size: many
J gene: TRBJ1-2
D gene: -
CDR3 protein: CASSLMPGNSYGYTF
CDR3 DNA: TGTGCCAGCAGCTTAATGCCAGGGAACTCCTATGGCTACACCTTC

V gene: TRBV19
clone size: many
J gene: TRBJ2-1
D gene: -
CDR3 protein: CASSRQASEQFF
CDR3 DNA: TGTGCCAGTAGTAGACAGGCCAGTGAGCAGTTCTTC

V gene: TRBV27
clone size: many
J gene: TRBJ2-5
D gene: TRBD2
CDR3 protein: CASSFSGSLQETQYF
CDR3 DNA: TGTGCCAGCAGTTTTAGCGGGAGTCTCCAAGAGACCCAGTACTTC